This section outlines one TCR beta chain sequence together with its context. Its antigen has not been determined. Per-base qualities were not stored, and no clone one base away is much larger. This entry belongs to a study of response to subunit inactivated influenza vaccine (dated by TCRdb to 2017 to 2018). As for the study more broadly: Deep quantitative T cell receptor repertoire profiling was used in the study to track responses to a trivalent subunit inactivated influenza vaccine.

Trimming takes 5 bases from V and 0 bases from J, and the germline ends sit 13 bases apart. CDR1 and CDR2 are drawn from the germline V gene (reference sequence): SEHNR, FQNEAQ. Spanning cysteine to phenylalanine, the CDR3 consists of 15 amino acids. Of the read, only the CDR3 DNA is kept; its 45 bases are in frame from base 1. Overall study results and their limits: The authors proposed that each seasonal influenza vaccination may bring in only a limited number of new T cells.

Libraries were built with RT-PCR. The reads were generated on an Illumina HiSeq 2500. Using fastp trimming at Q25 and MiXCR clonotype assembly, TCRdb reanalyzed the public sequencing data and kept in-frame beta chains. For every CDR3 protein sequence, its rows merge into one entry that carries the most common genes and DNA. Counted in this sample were fewer than 350,000 distinct CDR3 sequences; 21% of them appeared once. The ten largest clones capture roughly a tenth of the sample. Sequencing used PBMCs from blood, obtained approximately 20 months after vaccination. This TCR came from a man between 50 and 69 years old who received an inactivated influenza vaccine. Donor details come from another sample of the same person, matched by shared clones. This receptor chain uses TRBV7-9 and TRBJ1-1; no D gene can be assigned with confidence. The CDR3 is CASSQQRVVNTEAFF. The bases read TGTGCCAGCAGCCAGCAGAGAGTCGTGAACACTGAAGCTTTCTTT.